This TCR beta chain was recovered during a study of Graves' ophthalmopathy and Graves' hyperthyroidism. Germline values: CDR1 KGHSH, CDR2 LQKENI. CDR3 length: 13 amino acids. V lost 4 bases and J 5 bases, leaving 12 bases between the germline ends. Beta-chain TCR CDR3 regions were amplified from RNA transcripts. HTBI-primed first-round RT-PCR preceded second-round multiplex PCR. TCRdb reprocessed the multiplex PCR reads via MiXCR and lists one record per CDR3 protein. The sample has hundreds of thousands of distinct CDR3 sequences; 21% are singletons. Specimen: peripheral blood. V gene TRBV18 combines with J gene TRBJ2-7; D uncertain. This TCR derives from a woman younger than 30 with stable Graves' hyperthyroidism. CDR3 DNA sequence: TGTGCCAGCTCACGAGAAGGACGGGACGAGCAGTACTTC. Protein product: CASSREGRDEQYF. Full variable domain (outside the CDR3, taken from reference TRBV18 and TRBJ2-7): NAGVMQNPRHLVRRRGQEARLRCSPMKGHSHVYWYRQLPEEGLKFMVYLQKENIIDESGMPKERFSAEFPKEGPSILRIQQVVRGDSAAYFCASSREGRDEQYFGPGTRLTVT.